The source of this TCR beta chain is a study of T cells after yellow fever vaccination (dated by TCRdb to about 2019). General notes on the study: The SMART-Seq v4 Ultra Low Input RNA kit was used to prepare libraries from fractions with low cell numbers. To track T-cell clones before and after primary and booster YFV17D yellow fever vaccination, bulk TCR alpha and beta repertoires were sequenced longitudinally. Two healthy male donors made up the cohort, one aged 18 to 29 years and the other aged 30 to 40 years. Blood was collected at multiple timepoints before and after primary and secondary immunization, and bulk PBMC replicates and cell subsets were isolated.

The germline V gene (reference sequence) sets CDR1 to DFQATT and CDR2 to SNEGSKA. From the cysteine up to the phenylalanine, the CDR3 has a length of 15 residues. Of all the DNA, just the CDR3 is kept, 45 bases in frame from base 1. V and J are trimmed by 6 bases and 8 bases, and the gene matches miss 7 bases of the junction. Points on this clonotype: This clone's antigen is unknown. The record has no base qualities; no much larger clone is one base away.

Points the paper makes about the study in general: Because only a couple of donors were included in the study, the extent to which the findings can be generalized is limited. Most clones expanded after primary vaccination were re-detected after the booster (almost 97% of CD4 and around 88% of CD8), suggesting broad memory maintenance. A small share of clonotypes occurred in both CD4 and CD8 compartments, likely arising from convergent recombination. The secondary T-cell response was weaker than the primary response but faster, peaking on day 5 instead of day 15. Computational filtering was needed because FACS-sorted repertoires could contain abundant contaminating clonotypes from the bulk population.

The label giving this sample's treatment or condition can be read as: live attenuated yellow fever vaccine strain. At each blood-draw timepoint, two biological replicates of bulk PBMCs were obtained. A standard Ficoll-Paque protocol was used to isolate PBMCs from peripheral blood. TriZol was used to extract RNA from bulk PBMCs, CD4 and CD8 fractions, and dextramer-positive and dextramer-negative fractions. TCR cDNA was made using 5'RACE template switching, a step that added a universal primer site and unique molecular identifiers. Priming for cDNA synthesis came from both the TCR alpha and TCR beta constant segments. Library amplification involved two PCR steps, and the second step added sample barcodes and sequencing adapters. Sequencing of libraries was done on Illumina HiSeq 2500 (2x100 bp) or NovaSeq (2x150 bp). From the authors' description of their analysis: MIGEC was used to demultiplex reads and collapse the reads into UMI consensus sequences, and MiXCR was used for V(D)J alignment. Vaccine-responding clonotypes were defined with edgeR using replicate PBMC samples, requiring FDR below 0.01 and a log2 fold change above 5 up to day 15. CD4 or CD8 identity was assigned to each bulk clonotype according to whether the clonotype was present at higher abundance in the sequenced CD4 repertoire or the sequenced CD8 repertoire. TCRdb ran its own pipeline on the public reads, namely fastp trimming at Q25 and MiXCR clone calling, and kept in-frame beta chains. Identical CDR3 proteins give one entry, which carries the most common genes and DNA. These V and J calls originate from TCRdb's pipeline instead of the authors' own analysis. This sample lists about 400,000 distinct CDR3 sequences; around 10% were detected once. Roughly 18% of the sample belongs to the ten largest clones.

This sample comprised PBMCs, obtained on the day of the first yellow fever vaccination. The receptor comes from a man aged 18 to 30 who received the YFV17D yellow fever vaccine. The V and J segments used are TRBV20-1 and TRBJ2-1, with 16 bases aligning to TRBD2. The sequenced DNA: TGCAGTGCGGGACTAGCGGGGGGGCCGAGGGATGAGCAGTTCTTC. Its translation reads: CSAGLAGGPRDEQFF.